This note documents a single T cell receptor beta chain sequence. The CDR3 consists of 16 residues. Assay used: immunoSEQ multiplex PCR; TCRdb lists only in-frame clones, some missing. The table lists approximately 20,000 clones, 70% to 90% of them singletons, with around 30% in the top ten. This entry belongs to a study of blood T cell repertoires in COVID-19. Input material: peripheral blood. The chain carries TRBV1 and TRBJ1-3. TRBV1 is listed as a pseudogene. This sequence was found in a human donor with active COVID-19. The donor label of this sample is uncertain. DNA for the CDR3: TGCACCAGCAGCCAAGATCCCCGGGGGACTGGAAACACCATATATTTT. It translates to CTSSQDPRGTGNTIYF.